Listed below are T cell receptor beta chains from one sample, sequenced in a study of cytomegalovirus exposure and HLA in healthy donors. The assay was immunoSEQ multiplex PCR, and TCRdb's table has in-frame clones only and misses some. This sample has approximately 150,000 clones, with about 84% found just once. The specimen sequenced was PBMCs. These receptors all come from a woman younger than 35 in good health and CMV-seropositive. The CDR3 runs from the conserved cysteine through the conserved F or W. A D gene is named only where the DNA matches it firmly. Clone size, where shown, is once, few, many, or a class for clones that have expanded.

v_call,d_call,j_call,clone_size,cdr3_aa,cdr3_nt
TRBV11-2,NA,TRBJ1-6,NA,CASSLDEGWQGGNSPLHF,TGTGCCAGCAGCTTAGATGAAGGATGGCAGGGAGGTAATTCACCCCTCCACTTT
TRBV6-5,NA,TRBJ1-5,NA,CASSRRSNQPQHF,TGTGCCAGCAGTCGCCGGAGCAATCAGCCCCAGCATTTT
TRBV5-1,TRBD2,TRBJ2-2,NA,CASSFLAGQATNTGELFF,TGCGCCAGCAGCTTCCTAGCGGGACAAGCGACGAACACCGGGGAGCTGTTTTTT
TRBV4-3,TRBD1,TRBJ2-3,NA,CASSNRGTSTDTQYF,TGCGCCAGCAGCAACAGGGGAACTAGCACAGATACGCAGTATTTT
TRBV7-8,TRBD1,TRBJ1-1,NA,CASSLRPDRVDTEAFF,TGTGCCAGCAGCTTAAGACCGGACAGGGTTGACACTGAAGCTTTCTTT
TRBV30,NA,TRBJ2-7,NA,CAWSDMTGAYEQYF,TGTGCCTGGAGTGACATGACAGGAGCCTACGAGCAGTACTTC
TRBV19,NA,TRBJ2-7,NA,CASSIQGPPGYEQYF,TGTGCCAGTAGTATACAGGGGCCCCCCGGCTACGAGCAGTACTTC
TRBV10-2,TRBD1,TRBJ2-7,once,CASSYATGGFYEQYF,TGCGCCAGCAGTTATGCGACAGGGGGATTCTACGAGCAGTACTTC
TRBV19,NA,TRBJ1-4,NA,CASSAHSSGTTNEKLFF,TGTGCCAGTAGTGCACACTCCTCAGGGACAACTAATGAAAAACTGTTTTTT
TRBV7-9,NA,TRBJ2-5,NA,CASSLGGQYQETQYF,TGTGCCAGCAGCTTAGGAGGACAGTACCAAGAGACCCAGTACTTC
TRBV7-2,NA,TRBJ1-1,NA,CASSLAPGVDTEAFF,TGTGCCAGCAGCTTAGCGCCAGGGGTCGACACTGAAGCTTTCTTT
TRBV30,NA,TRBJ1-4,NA,CAGRLEANEKLFF,TGTGCCGGACGGCTGGAGGCTAATGAAAAACTGTTTTTT
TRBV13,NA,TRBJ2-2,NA,CASSSLVARGNTGELFF,TGTGCCAGCAGCTCCCTGGTAGCCAGGGGCAACACCGGGGAGCTGTTTTTT
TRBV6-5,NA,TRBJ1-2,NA,CASSYSRPYGYTF,TGTGCCAGCAGTTACTCGCGTCCCTATGGCTACACCTTC
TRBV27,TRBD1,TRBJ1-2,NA,CASSPRQGHNYGYTF,TGTGCCAGCAGTCCGCGACAGGGCCACAACTATGGCTACACCTTC
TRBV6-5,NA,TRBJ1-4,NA,CASRRRGINYEKLFF,TGTGCCAGCAGACGCCGGGGGATTAATTATGAAAAACTGTTTTTT
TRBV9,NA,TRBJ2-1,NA,CASSSDYLQFF,TGTGCCAGCAGCTCGGACTACCTCCAGTTCTTC
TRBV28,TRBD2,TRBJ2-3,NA,CASSGTSGGWTDTQYF,TGTGCCAGCAGCGGGACTAGCGGGGGTTGGACAGATACGCAGTATTTT
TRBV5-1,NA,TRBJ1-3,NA,CASSPELQVSGNTIYF,TGCGCCAGCAGCCCGGAATTACAGGTTTCTGGAAACACCATATATTTT
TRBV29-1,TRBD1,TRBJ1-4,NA,CSVRDRANATNEKLFF,TGCAGCGTCCGGGACAGGGCCAATGCAACTAATGAAAAACTGTTTTTT
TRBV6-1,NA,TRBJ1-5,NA,CASSEVTPYSNQSQHF,TGTGCCAGCAGTGAAGTAACACCTTATAGCAATCAGTCCCAGCATTTT
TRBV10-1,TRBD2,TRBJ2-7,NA,CASSERRSGTYEQYF,TGCGCCAGCAGTGAGAGAAGGAGCGGGACCTACGAGCAGTACTTC
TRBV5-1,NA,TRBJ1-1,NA,CASSLEGVNTEAFF,TGCGCCAGCAGCTTGGAGGGGGTGAACACTGAAGCTTTCTTT
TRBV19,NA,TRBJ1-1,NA,CASRSSGALEAFF,TGTGCCAGTAGGTCATCGGGAGCCCTTGAAGCTTTCTTT
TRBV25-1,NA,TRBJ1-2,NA,CASSDSLANYGYTF,TGTGCCAGCAGTGATTCCTTAGCTAACTATGGCTACACCTTC
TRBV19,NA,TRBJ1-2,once,CASSTESNYGYTF,TGTGCCAGCTCGACAGAGTCTAACTATGGCTACACCTTC
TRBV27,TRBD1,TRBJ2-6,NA,CASSFRDRDRHSGANVLTF,TGTGCCAGCAGTTTCAGGGACAGAGACCGTCACTCTGGGGCCAACGTCCTGACTTTC
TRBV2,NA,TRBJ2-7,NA,CASKEDGSYEQYF,TGTGCCAGCAAGGAGGACGGTTCCTACGAGCAGTACTTC
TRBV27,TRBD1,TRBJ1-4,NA,CASSYPRTGNEKLFF,TGTGCCAGCAGTTACCCCCGGACAGGTAATGAAAAACTGTTTTTT
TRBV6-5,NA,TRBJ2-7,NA,CASNIQGPSYEQYF,TGTGCCAGCAACATACAGGGACCCTCCTACGAGCAGTACTTC
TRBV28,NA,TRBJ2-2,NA,CASSPAGAGELFF,TGTGCCAGCAGTCCCGCAGGGGCCGGGGAGCTGTTTTTT
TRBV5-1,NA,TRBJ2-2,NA,CASSFGLGGAGELFF,TGCGCCAGCAGCTTCGGCTTGGGCGGGGCCGGGGAGCTGTTTTTT
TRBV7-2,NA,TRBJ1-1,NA,CASSFRRNTEAFF,TGTGCCAGCAGCTTCCGGAGGAACACTGAAGCTTTCTTT
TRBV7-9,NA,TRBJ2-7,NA,CASSSGQPYEQYF,TGTGCCAGCAGCTCAGGACAGCCCTACGAGCAGTACTTC
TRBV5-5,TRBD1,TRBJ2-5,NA,CASSRTFRDRVSQETQYF,TGTGCCAGCAGCCGAACTTTCCGGGACAGGGTTAGCCAAGAGACCCAGTACTTC
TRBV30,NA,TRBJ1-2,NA,CAWRPQGHGYTF,TGTGCCTGGAGGCCACAGGGCCATGGCTACACCTTC
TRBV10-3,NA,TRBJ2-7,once,CAISEQERKYF,TGTGCCATCAGTGAACAGGAAAGGAAGTACTTC
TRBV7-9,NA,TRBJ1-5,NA,CASSSGFSNQPQHF,TGTGCCAGCAGCTCAGGCTTTAGCAATCAGCCCCAGCATTTT
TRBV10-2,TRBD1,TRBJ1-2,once,CASSDHAGTGGGGYTF,TGCGCCAGCAGCGACCACGCCGGCACAGGGGGGGGCGGCTACACCTTC
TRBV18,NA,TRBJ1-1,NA,CASSPTGPGTEAFF,TGTGCCAGCTCACCCACAGGGCCGGGAACTGAAGCTTTCTTT
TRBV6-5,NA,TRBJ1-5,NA,CASSEAAQPQHF,TGTGCCAGCTCTGAGGCTGCTCAGCCCCAGCATTTT
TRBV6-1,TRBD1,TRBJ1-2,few,CASSLGTGVSYGYTF,TGTGCCAGCAGTCTCGGGACAGGGGTGTCCTATGGCTACACCTTC
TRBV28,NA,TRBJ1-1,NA,CASSLGAGEAFF,TGTGCCAGCAGTTTAGGGGCAGGAGAAGCTTTCTTT
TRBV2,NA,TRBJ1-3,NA,CASSTRGTGNTIYF,TGTGCCAGCAGCACCCGGGGTACTGGAAACACCATATATTTT
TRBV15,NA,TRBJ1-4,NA,CATSGGALNEKLFF,TGTGCCACCAGCGGGGGGGCGCTTAATGAAAAACTGTTTTTT